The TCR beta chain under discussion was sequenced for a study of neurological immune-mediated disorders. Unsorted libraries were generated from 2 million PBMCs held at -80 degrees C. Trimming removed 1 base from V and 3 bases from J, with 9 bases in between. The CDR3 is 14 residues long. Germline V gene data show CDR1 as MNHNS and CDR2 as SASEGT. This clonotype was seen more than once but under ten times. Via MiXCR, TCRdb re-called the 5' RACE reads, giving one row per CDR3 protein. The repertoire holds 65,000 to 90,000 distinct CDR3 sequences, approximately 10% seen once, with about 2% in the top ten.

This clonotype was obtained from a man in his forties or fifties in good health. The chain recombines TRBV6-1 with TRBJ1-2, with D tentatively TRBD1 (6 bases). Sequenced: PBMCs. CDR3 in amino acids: CASSEGGQYYGYTF. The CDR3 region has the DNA TGTGCCAGCAGTGAAGGAGGACAGTACTATGGCTACACCTTC.